The 25 T cell receptor beta chains listed next were all sequenced from one sample in a study of blood T cells in healthy people across ages. A second PCR of 7 to 11 cycles used a sample-barcoded 5' primer and a J-beta primer mix. TCRdb processed the 5' RACE reads anew with MiXCR; each CDR3 protein has one entry. The data show roughly 680,000 distinct CDR3 sequences, about 50% seen once. Sequenced sample: blood. The source of these receptors is an elderly woman in good health.

In this sample, this clonotype turned up once. This clone may be a read error of a much larger clone one base away. The chain carries TRBV20-1 and TRBJ2-1; no firm D call. From germline, CDR1 is DFQATT and CDR2 SNEGSKA (reference sequence). This CDR3 comprises 13 residues. V lost 3 bases and J lost 13, with 19 bases in between. The CDR3 DNA reads TGCAGTGCTAGCGCGGCAGCTAAAGAGACCCAGTTCTTC. Protein product: CSASAAAKETQFF.

The gene calls are TRBV28 and TRBJ2-2, with TRBD1 matching 8 bases. CDR3 size: 15 residues. V lost 4 bases, J lost 6 bases, and 7 bases stayed unmatched. In germline, CDR1 is MDHEN, CDR2 SYDVKM. CDR3 coding DNA: TGTGCCAGCAGTTCAACAGGGGGTACCGCCGGGGAGCTGTTTTTT. Protein: CASSSTGGTAGELFF.

This rearrangement joins TRBV9 to TRBJ2-3; 8 bases match TRBD1. The CDR3 covers 16 residues. The V segment lost 4 bases and the J segment 2 bases; nucleotides outside the gene matches: 9. Germline V lookup: CDR1 SGDLS, CDR2 YYNGEE. The CDR3 DNA reads as TGTGCCAGCAGCCAGCGAGACAGGGGAGTCACAGATACGCAGTATTTT. As protein: CASSQRDRGVTDTQYF.

This clonotype was counted between two and nine times. The genes are TRBV30 and TRBJ1-6; D unresolved. The CDR3 is made up of 17 amino acids. Trimming took off 2 bases at V and 8 bases at J, with 22 bases between the two ends. CDR1 is GTSNPN, CDR2 SVGIG, per germline (reference sequence). CDR3 protein: CAWSPHLARFPYSPLHF. For the CDR3, the DNA is TGTGCCTGGAGTCCCCATCTCGCCAGATTCCCTTATTCACCCCTCCACTTT.

To note about this clonotype: A read error may explain this, as a much larger clone is one base away. The rearrangement joins TRBV9 to TRBJ2-1; 10 bases agree with TRBD2. The CDR3 has 16 amino acids. V shed 4 bases, J shed 5 bases, and the junction held 9 bases outside the gene matches. CDR1 and CDR2 from the germline V gene are SGDLS and YYNGEE. CDR3 sequence (DNA): TGTGCCAGCAGCCCCACGGGACTAGCGCTACACAATGAGCAGTTCTTC. It translates to CASSPTGLALHNEQFF.

This clonotype was recorded a few times. The chain uses TRBV29-1 and TRBJ1-1; weak D call: TRBD1 (6 bases). V gave up 7 bases and J gave up 1 base, with 13 bases separating them. The CDR3 is 13 residues long. Looked up from germline, CDR1 is SQVTM and CDR2 is ANQGSEA. The CDR3 protein is CSAKTGANTEAFF. The CDR3 coding sequence is TGCAGCGCCAAGACAGGCGCGAACACTGAAGCTTTCTTT.

Many counts were recorded for this clonotype. The rearrangement joins TRBV28 to TRBJ2-4, with D unresolved. Germline loops: CDR1 MDHEN, CDR2 SYDVKM. The CDR3 extends over 13 amino acids. Trimming cost V 5 bases and J 1 base, with 6 bases left between them. CDR3 loop: CASSPPAKNIQYF. CDR3 coding DNA: TGTGCCAGCAGTCCCCCGGCCAAAAACATTCAGTACTTC.

The chain joins TRBV6-6 to TRBJ2-7, with a possible D match to TRBD1 (6 bases). This CDR3 contains 15 residues. Germline V gene lookup returns CDR1 MNHNY and CDR2 SVGAGI (reference sequence). Trimming cost V 6 bases and J 7 bases, with 22 bases left between them. The CDR3 spells CASRINQGSEREQYF. DNA for the CDR3: TGTGCCAGCAGGATAAATCAGGGGAGCGAGAGAGAGCAGTACTTC.

Only a few counts were recorded for this clonotype. This chain joins TRBV7-3 and TRBJ2-1, with TRBD1 identical over 10 bases. This CDR3 has 16 residues. Germline trimming cut 1 base from V and 8 bases from J; bases unmatched to any gene: 8. Germline V gene lookup returns CDR1 SGHTA and CDR2 FQGTGA. CDR3 DNA sequence: TGTGCCAGCAGCTTAAGGACAGGGGGTCTCTTCGATGAGCAGTTCTTC. It yields the protein CASSLRTGGLFDEQFF.

This clonotype was counted ten times or more. This chain uses TRBV25-1 with TRBJ1-2; D perhaps matches TRBD1 (5 bases). From germline, CDR1 is MGHDK and CDR2 SYGVNS. The ends were cut back, 4 bases at V and 7 bases at J, with 13 bases in the middle. The CDR3 has 13 amino acids. The CDR3 loop is CASSAAGWGGYTF. In nucleotides, the CDR3 is TGTGCCAGCAGTGCGGCAGGGTGGGGTGGCTACACCTTC.

This clonotype was recorded at least ten times. The J gene is TRBJ2-1, the V gene TRBV5-1; 9 bases fit TRBD1. Germline values: CDR1 SGHRS, CDR2 YFSETQ. This CDR3 contains 15 residues. J gave up 3 bases and V 0 bases, and 1 base lay outside the gene matches. This CDR3 reads CASSLGDRDYNEQFF. The CDR3 nucleotides read TGCGCCAGCAGCTTGGGGGACAGGGACTACAATGAGCAGTTCTTC.

This clonotype has just one count. Being one base from a much bigger clone, this may be a read error. The CDR3 sequence is CASSVRGFPPNEQFF. In DNA form, the CDR3 reads TGTGCCAGCAGTGTACGGGGTTTCCCACCCAATGAGCAGTTCTTC. The chain has TRBV27 and TRBJ2-1; perhaps TRBD2 as D (5 bases). CDR1 is MNHEY, CDR2 SMNVEV, per germline (reference sequence). CDR3 length: 15 amino acids. V lost 5 bases, J lost 6 bases, and 17 bases lay in between.

This clonotype turned up a few times. V gene TRBV27 combines with J gene TRBJ2-1; D may correspond to TRBD1 or TRBD2 (7 bases each). Germline CDR1 MNHEY, CDR2 SMNVEV (reference sequence). The CDR3 sequence is 17 residues long. With 5 bases removed from V and 5 bases from J, the gap between germline ends came to 22 bases. The CDR3 DNA follows: TGTGCCAGCAGTAGGGACAGCGGACTAGGGGACAACAATGAGCAGTTCTTC. Protein product: CASSRDSGLGDNNEQFF.

J is TRBJ2-3 and V is TRBV29-1, with 8 bases aligning to TRBD2. Looked up from germline, CDR1 is SQVTM and CDR2 is ANQGSEA. The CDR3 runs 14 residues. V lost 5 bases to trimming and J lost 4 bases; unmatched junction nucleotides: 8. The CDR3 sequence is CSVPFSGMSDTQYF. The CDR3 nucleotides are TGCAGCGTTCCCTTTAGCGGGATGTCAGATACGCAGTATTTT.

This sequence joins TRBV3-1 and TRBJ2-7; D remains unclear. Germline V gene data show CDR1 as LGHDT and CDR2 as YNNKEL (reference sequence). With 3 bases removed from V and 7 bases from J, the gap between germline ends came to 13 bases. The CDR3 loop spans 13 amino acids. The CDR3 here is CASSHWIANEQYF. For the CDR3, the DNA is TGTGCCAGCAGCCACTGGATAGCCAATGAGCAGTACTTC.

Comment on this clonotype: A much larger clone differs from this one at a single base, so this may be a read error. CDR3 in DNA: TGTGCCACCAGTGATTCCGGGACTGAGGGCTACAATGAGCAGTTCTTC. Translated, it gives CATSDSGTEGYNEQFF. The chain combines TRBV24-1 with TRBJ2-1, with D possibly matching TRBD2 (6 bases). This CDR3 region has 16 residues. CDR1 and CDR2 (germline): KGHDR, SFDVKD. Trimming took off 2 bases at V and 3 bases at J, with 13 bases between the two ends.

In this sample, this clonotype turned up a few times. The chain couples TRBV20-1 to TRBJ1-6; TRBD1 agrees at 9 bases. The CDR3 is 15 residues long. Germline CDR1 DFQATT, CDR2 SNEGSKA (reference sequence). V shed 5 bases and J 6 bases; nucleotides not matched to a gene: 8. As DNA, the CDR3 is TGCAGTGCTTTTCCCGGGGACAGGGTTAATTCACCCCTCCACTTT. This translates into CSAFPGDRVNSPLHF.

In the case of this clonotype: The germline gene is not matched at one end of the junction; a read error may be the cause. The chain carries TRBV28 and TRBJ1-5, with 9 bases lining up with TRBD1. The CDR3 runs to 15 residues. The germline CDR1 and CDR2 sequences are MDHEN and SYDVKM. The CDR3 here is CATAGQGRGYQPQHF. The CDR3 DNA reads as TGCGCCACCGCGGGACAGGGCCGAGGGTATCAGCCCCAGCATTTT.

This clonotype was counted at least ten times. V and J are TRBV6-6 and TRBJ2-5; D possibly corresponds to TRBD2 (5 bases). Per germline, CDR1 MNHNY and CDR2 SVGAGI (reference sequence). V lost 6 bases, J lost 5 bases, and 13 bases lay in between. This CDR3 comprises 13 residues. CDR3 DNA: TGTGCCAGCAGCCCCTCGGGGTATGAGACCCAGTACTTC. This sequence encodes CASSPSGYETQYF.

This clonotype has at least ten counts. This chain joins TRBV27 and TRBJ2-7; possible D gene TRBD2, 6 bases. Trimming removed 4 bases at V and 6 bases at J, with 19 bases between. The CDR3 consists of 15 residues. Germline V gene data show CDR1 as MNHEY and CDR2 as SMNVEV (reference sequence). CDR3 bases: TGTGCCAGCAGTTCCCGTGGTTTCGGGGGATCCGAGCAGTACTTC. As protein: CASSSRGFGGSEQYF.

V and J are TRBV4-1 and TRBJ2-1; 7 positions match TRBD1. CDR1 is MGHRA and CDR2 is YSYEKL in the germline V gene. V dropped 1 base and J dropped 7; count of bases not matched to a gene: 7. There are 15 residues in the CDR3. DNA for the CDR3: TGCGCCAGCAGCCAAGTTACAGGGGTAAATAATGAGCAGTTCTTC. It yields the protein CASSQVTGVNNEQFF.

This clonotype was seen many times. The V call is TRBV9, the J call TRBJ2-7, with 10 bases identical to TRBD2. V trimming: 0 bases; J trimming: 4 bases; junction bases outside the gene matches: 10. The CDR3 runs 17 residues. Germline CDR1 and CDR2: SGDLS and YYNGEE. CDR3 in DNA: TGTGCCAGCAGCGTAGGCCTATCAGCGGGGGGGGCATACGAGCAGTACTTC. Protein: CASSVGLSAGGAYEQYF. Variable domain in full (rest from reference TRBV9 and TRBJ2-7): DSGVTQTPKHLITATGQRVTLRCSPRSGDLSVYWYQQSLDQGLQFLIQYYNGEERAKGNILERFSAQQFPDLHSELNLSSLELGDSALYFCASSVGLSAGGAYEQYFGPGTRLTVT.

This clonotype appeared a single time. A much larger clone lies a single base off, so this may be a read error. The rearrangement uses TRBV12-3 or TRBV12-4 and TRBJ2-7; 9 bases agree with TRBD1. The DNA matches TRBJ2-5 better at its end, which makes the J call doubtful. This CDR3 has 18 amino acids. CDR3 coding DNA: TGTGTCAGCAGTCTCAGACAGTTGGACAGGGGATTCCAAGAGACCCAGTACTTC. It is translated as CVSSLRQLDRGFQETQYF.

This clonotype appeared many times. The rearrangement links TRBV20-1 to TRBJ2-1, with TRBD2 matching 13 bases. There are 17 residues in the CDR3. V was pared by 6 bases and J by 2 bases, with 10 bases of the junction left unmatched. Per germline, CDR1 DFQATT and CDR2 SNEGSKA (reference sequence). In nucleotides, the CDR3 is TGCAGTGCCCAAGGACTAGCGGGAGAGAACACCTACAATGAGCAGTTCTTC. Its translation is CSAQGLAGENTYNEQFF.

The chain has TRBV3-1 and TRBJ2-5, with TRBD2 matching over 9 bases. CDR3 length: 16 amino acids. The germline CDR1 and CDR2 sequences are LGHDT and YNNKEL (reference sequence). Trimming at V came to 6 bases and at J to 4 bases, leaving 12 bases not matched to a gene. The CDR3 DNA follows: TGTGCCAGCAGTAAGGGTAGCGGGAGCCCGACAGAGACCCAGTACTTC. It translates to CASSKGSGSPTETQYF.